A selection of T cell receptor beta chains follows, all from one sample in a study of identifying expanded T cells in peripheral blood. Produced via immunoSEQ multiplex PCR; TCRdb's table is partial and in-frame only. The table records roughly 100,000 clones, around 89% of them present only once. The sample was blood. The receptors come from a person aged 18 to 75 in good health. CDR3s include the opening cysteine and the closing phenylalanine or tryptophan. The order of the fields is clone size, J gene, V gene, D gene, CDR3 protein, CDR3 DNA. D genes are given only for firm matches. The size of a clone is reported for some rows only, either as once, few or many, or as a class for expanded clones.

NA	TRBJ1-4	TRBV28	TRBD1	CASIPGTGIGKLFF	TGTGCCAGCATCCCGGGGACAGGGATTGGAAAACTGTTTTTT
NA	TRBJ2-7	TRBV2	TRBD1	CASSDSRGYEQYF	TGTGCCAGCAGTGATAGCAGGGGGTACGAGCAGTACTTC
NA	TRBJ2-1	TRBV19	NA	CASTKTTNEQFF	TGTGCCAGTACTAAGACCACGAATGAGCAGTTCTTC
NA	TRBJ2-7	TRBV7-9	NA	CASSQTTAPGEQYF	TGTGCCAGCAGCCAGACGACTGCCCCTGGCGAGCAGTACTTC
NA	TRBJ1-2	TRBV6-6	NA	CASSYKGYGYTF	TGTGCCAGCAGTTACAAGGGATATGGCTACACCTTC
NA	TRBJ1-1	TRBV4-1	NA	CASSQAVLNTEAFF	TGCGCCAGCAGCCAAGCCGTCTTGAACACTGAAGCTTTCTTT
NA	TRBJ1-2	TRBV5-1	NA	CASRSGEFGYTF	TGCGCCAGCAGATCAGGAGAATTTGGCTACACCTTC
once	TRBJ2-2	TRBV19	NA	CASSIINDFTGELFF	TGTGCCAGTAGTATCATCAACGACTTCACCGGGGAGCTGTTTTTT
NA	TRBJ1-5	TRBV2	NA	CASGAQENQPQHF	TGTGCCAGCGGGGCACAGGAAAATCAGCCCCAGCATTTT
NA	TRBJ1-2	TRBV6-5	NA	CASSYQRNYGYTF	TGTGCCAGCAGTTACCAAAGAAACTATGGCTACACCTTC
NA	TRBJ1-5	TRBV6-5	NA	CASSRGDVEPQHF	TGTGCCAGCAGTCGGGGCGACGTGGAGCCCCAGCATTTT
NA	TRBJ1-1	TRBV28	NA	CASPPQGSNTEAFF	TGTGCCAGCCCTCCGCAGGGATCCAACACTGAAGCTTTCTTT
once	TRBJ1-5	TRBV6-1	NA	CASTEDGRRNQPQHF	TGTGCCAGCACCGAGGACGGGAGGCGCAATCAGCCCCAGCATTTT
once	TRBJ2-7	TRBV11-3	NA	CASRPNPDSAEQYF	TGTGCCAGCAGACCCAACCCAGACAGCGCCGAGCAGTACTTC
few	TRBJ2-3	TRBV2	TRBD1	CASSKQGLPQDTQYF	TGTGCCAGCAGCAAACAGGGGCTGCCGCAAGATACGCAGTATTTT
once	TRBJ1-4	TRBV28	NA	CASRSPPAGGGEKLFF	TGTGCCAGCAGGTCACCTCCGGCAGGCGGGGGAGAAAAACTGTTTTTT
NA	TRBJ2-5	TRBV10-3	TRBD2	CAISDQAGETQETQYF	TGTGCCATCAGTGACCAGGCGGGGGAAACGCAAGAGACCCAGTACTTC
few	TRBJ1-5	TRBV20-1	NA	CSARVGQPQHF	TGCAGTGCTAGGGTGGGGCAGCCCCAGCATTTT
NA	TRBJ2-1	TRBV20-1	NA	CSATDYNEQFF	TGCAGTGCTACGGACTACAATGAGCAGTTCTTC
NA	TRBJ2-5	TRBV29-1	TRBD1	CSGDTGGNSETQYF	TGCAGCGGTGACACAGGGGGGAATTCAGAGACCCAGTACTTC
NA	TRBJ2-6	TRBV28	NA	CASTLGAYISGANVLTF	TGTGCCAGCACTTTAGGGGCCTATATTAGTGGGGCCAACGTCCTGACTTTC
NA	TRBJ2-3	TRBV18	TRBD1	CASSPGPPGQGTDTQYF	TGTGCCAGCTCACCAGGACCCCCGGGACAGGGCACAGATACGCAGTATTTT
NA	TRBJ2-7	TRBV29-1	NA	CSVRTGNYEQYF	TGCAGCGTCCGAACGGGAAACTACGAGCAGTACTTC
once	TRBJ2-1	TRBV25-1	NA	CASRHSGDNEQFF	TGTGCCAGCAGACACAGTGGGGACAATGAGCAGTTCTTC
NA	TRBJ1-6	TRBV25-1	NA	CASSEGRNNSPLHF	TGTGCCAGCAGTGAAGGACGGAATAATTCACCCCTCCACTTT